Below are 30 T cell receptor beta chains sequenced from a single sample in a study of shared clonotypes between healthy human individuals. Profiled with immunoSEQ multiplex PCR; TCRdb holds only in-frame clones, not every one. This sample has around 1,100,000 clones; 70% to 80% occur once, and the top ten carry over 0.8%. The sequenced sample consisted of memory CD4+ T cells from PBMCs. Subset here: CD45RA-negative fraction. The receptors derive from a man in his late teens or twenties in good health. Some clones in this sample may be carry-over from other donors' samples.

The sample holds one count of this clone. The chain carries TRBV5-8 and TRBJ2-3; 7 positions agree with TRBD2. The germline CDR1 and CDR2 sequences are SGHTS and YDEGEE. This CDR3 comprises 15 residues. Losses at the gene ends were 0 bases for V and 6 bases for J; bases not matched to a gene: 7. This chain's CDR3 is CASSLAGGKVDTQYF. Written as DNA, the CDR3 is TGTGCCAGCAGCTTGGCCGGGGGGAAAGTTGATACGCAGTATTTT. Drawing the rest from reference TRBV5-8 and TRBJ2-3, the complete variable domain is EAGVTQSPTHLIKTRGQQATLRCSPISGHTSVYWYQQALGLGLQFLLWYDEGEERNRGNFPPRFSGRQFPNYSSELNVNALELEDSALYLCASSLAGGKVDTQYFGPGTRLTVL.

A note on this clone: Other DNA sequences of this sample code for an identical CDR3. The chain carries TRBV29-1 and TRBJ1-2; 7 positions agree with TRBD1. The CDR3 runs 12 residues. Germline values: CDR1 SQVTM, CDR2 ANQGSEA. Trimming took 4 bases from V and 4 from J; bases not matched to a gene: 3. The CDR3 DNA reads TGCAGCGTTGCTCGGGACAGCTATGGCTACACCTTC. This sequence encodes CSVARDSYGYTF.

As to this clone: The same CDR3 also results from other DNA sequences found in this sample. In nucleotides, the CDR3 is TGCGCCAGCAGCTTGGATAGCGGAACTTACAATGAGCAGTTCTTC. It codes for CASSLDSGTYNEQFF. This sequence joins TRBV5-1 and TRBJ2-1; perhaps TRBD2 as D (6 bases). The CDR3 has 15 amino acids. V lost 0 bases and J lost 4, with 11 bases in between. Germline-derived CDR1 and CDR2 are SGHRS and YFSETQ.

This clone was recorded a few times. This chain connects TRBV6-1 to TRBJ2-5; tentatively, D is TRBD1 or TRBD2 (7 bases each). The germline V gene encodes CDR1 MNHNS and CDR2 SASEGT. The CDR3 is 14 amino acids. Trimming took off 6 bases at V and 9 bases at J, with 20 bases between the two ends. The CDR3 is CASSPKWAGGAQYF. The DNA of the CDR3 is TGTGCCAGCAGCCCAAAGTGGGCAGGGGGGGCCCAGTACTTC.

The chain recombines TRBV19 with TRBJ2-3; D is perhaps TRBD2 (6 bases). Germline loops: CDR1 LNHDA, CDR2 SQIVND (reference sequence). Trimming removed 6 bases at V and 7 bases at J, with 14 bases between. The CDR3 sequence is 13 residues long. The CDR3 DNA reads TGTGCCAGTAGGAGGAGGGAGAGGTATACGCAGTATTTT. Translation: CASRRRERYTQYF.

The rearrangement joins TRBV30 to TRBJ1-5, with 8 bases fitting TRBD1. Looked up from germline, CDR1 is GTSNPN and CDR2 is SVGIG (reference sequence). Trimming cost V 3 bases and J 6 bases; bases outside gene matches: 13. This CDR3 has 16 residues. The CDR3: CAWRILRGRAGQPQHF. Here the CDR3 DNA reads TGTGCCTGGAGAATTCTCAGGGGGCGGGCGGGTCAGCCCCAGCATTTT.

The genes are TRBV7-2 and TRBJ2-3; no clear D gene. The CDR3 totals 12 residues. V was shortened by 3 bases and J by 8 bases, with 9 bases between the two germline ends. Looked up from germline, CDR1 is SGHTA and CDR2 is FQGNSA. The CDR3 DNA sequence: TGTGCCAGCAGCTTTCTTCTGGGTACGCAGTATTTT. It is translated as CASSFLLGTQYF. Supplemented by reference TRBV7-2 and TRBJ2-3, the full variable domain reads GAGVSQSPSNKVTEKGKDVELRCDPISGHTALYWYRQSLGQGLEFLIYFQGNSAPDKSGLPSDRFSAERTGGSVSTLTIQRTQQEDSAVYLCASSFLLGTQYFGPGTRLTVL.

The chain combines TRBV6-4 with TRBJ2-3; D may be TRBD2 (5 bases). The germline CDR1 and CDR2 sequences are MRHNA and SNTAGT. This CDR3 region has 14 residues. V dropped 7 bases and J dropped 4 bases, with 15 bases sitting between them. The CDR3 region is CASIPGVGADTQYF. The CDR3 bases are TGTGCCAGCATCCCCGGGGTTGGCGCAGATACGCAGTATTTT.

CDR3 amino acids: CASSSGVLFYGYTF. The CDR3 bases are TGTGCCAGCAGCTCGGGAGTTCTATTCTATGGCTACACCTTC. V and J are TRBV14 and TRBJ1-2; D remains ambiguous. Germline V gives CDR1 SGHDN, CDR2 FVKESK. Deletions cut 5 bases from V and 4 bases from J, with 14 bases between. The CDR3 totals 14 residues. The entire variable domain, with the rest obtained from reference TRBV14 and TRBJ1-2, is as follows: EAGVTQFPSHSVIEKGQTVTLRCDPISGHDNLYWYRRVMGKEIKFLLHFVKESKQDESGMPNNRFLAERTGGTYSTLKVQPAELEDSGVYFCASSSGVLFYGYTFGSGTRLTVV.

This clone showed up just a few times. The same CDR3 can be traced to other DNA sequences in this sample. The chain employs TRBV5-1 and TRBJ2-5; D gene unclear. The ends were cut back, 4 bases at V and 2 bases at J, with 3 bases in the middle. This CDR3 is 11 amino acids long. Germline V gives CDR1 SGHRS, CDR2 YFSETQ. In DNA, the CDR3 is TGCGCCAGCAGCCTACAAGAGACCCAGTACTTC. This codes for CASSLQETQYF.

The chain links TRBV18 to TRBJ2-7; D might be TRBD1 or TRBD2, each matching 5 bases. Trimming removed 5 bases from V and 0 bases from J, with 14 bases in between. Germline assignment: CDR1 KGHSH and CDR2 LQKENI. The CDR3 contains 15 residues. CDR3 nucleotides: TGTGCCAGCTCAAACCGGGACGGGTCCTCCTACGAGCAGTACTTC. Amino acids: CASSNRDGSSYEQYF.

V and J are TRBV4-1 and TRBJ1-1; possibly TRBD1 for D (6 bases). V shed 0 bases and J shed 7 bases, with 9 bases lying between them. CDR1 is MGHRA, CDR2 YSYEKL, per germline. The CDR3 runs to 13 residues. CDR3 protein: CASSQDPGHEAFF. The CDR3 nucleotides read TGCGCCAGCAGCCAAGATCCGGGACATGAAGCTTTCTTT.

The chain carries TRBV28 and TRBJ2-2, with 7 bases identical to TRBD1. Germline V gene lookup returns CDR1 MDHEN and CDR2 SYDVKM. Losses at the gene ends were 7 bases for V and 5 bases for J; bases not matched to a gene: 13. The CDR3 length is 16 residues. CDR3 protein: CASTESRAQGTGELFF. The CDR3 DNA follows: TGTGCCAGCACCGAATCCCGGGCACAGGGGACCGGGGAGCTGTTTTTT. The entire variable domain, with the rest obtained from reference TRBV28 and TRBJ2-2, is as follows: DVKVTQSSRYLVKRTGEKVFLECVQDMDHENMFWYRQDPGLGLRLIYFSYDVKMKEKGDIPEGYSVSREKKERFSLILESASTNQTSMYLCASTESRAQGTGELFFGEGSRLTVL.

The chain carries TRBV29-1 and TRBJ2-3; D might be TRBD2 (6 bases). Germline V lookup: CDR1 SQVTM, CDR2 ANQGSEA. V gave up 5 bases and J gave up 4 bases, with 16 bases separating them. CDR3 length equals 14 residues. CDR3 sequence: CSVTPGVGADTQYF. The DNA for the CDR3 is TGCAGCGTTACCCCGGGGGTGGGCGCAGATACGCAGTATTTT.

V is TRBV27 and J is TRBJ2-7; D remains ambiguous. The germline gives CDR1 MNHEY, CDR2 SMNVEV (reference sequence). The CDR3 has 15 amino acids. Trimming took off 5 bases at V and 1 base at J, with 15 bases between the two ends. CDR3 DNA: TGTGCCAGCAGTCCAGAGACCGCAAAATCCTACGAGCAGTACTTC. As protein: CASSPETAKSYEQYF.

The chain has TRBV28 and TRBJ2-5; 7 bases match TRBD2. This CDR3 is 17 amino acids long. V dropped 3 bases and J dropped 2; count of bases not matched to a gene: 12. CDR1 and CDR2 (germline): MDHEN, SYDVKM. CDR3 sequence (DNA): TGTGCCAGCAGTTTGGGGGGGGGTATCAGGGAACAAGAGACCCAGTACTTC. Amino acids: CASSLGGGIREQETQYF.

The chain recombines TRBV20-1 with TRBJ2-7; D remains unclear. This CDR3 region has 11 residues. Germline V gene sequence: CDR1 DFQATT, CDR2 SNEGSKA (reference sequence). Trimming stripped 6 bases from V and 3 bases from J, with 9 bases between. In nucleotides, the CDR3 is TGCAGTGCCCAAGAAATCTACGAGCAGTACTTC. This translates into CSAQEIYEQYF.

The chain couples TRBV6-6 to TRBJ1-1; D possibly corresponds to TRBD1 (6 bases). V gave up 6 bases and J gave up 6 bases, with 14 bases separating them. This CDR3 comprises 13 residues. Germline V gene sequence: CDR1 MNHNY, CDR2 SVGAGI (reference sequence). The CDR3 DNA is TGTGCCAGCAGCCACAGGGACGTGGCTGAAGCTTTCTTT. It encodes CASSHRDVAEAFF.

The J gene is TRBJ2-7, the V gene TRBV5-4; no firm D call. The V end lost 0 bases, the J end lost 2 bases, and 6 bases lay between the germline ends. Germline loops: CDR1 SGHNT, CDR2 YYREEE (reference sequence). The CDR3 totals 13 residues. DNA for the CDR3: TGTGCCAGCAGCTTGGGCAAAACCTACGAGCAGTACTTC. This gives the protein CASSLGKTYEQYF.

The chain combines TRBV11-2 with TRBJ2-7; D is ambiguous. This CDR3 has 14 residues. With 2 bases removed from V and 4 bases from J, the gap between germline ends came to 12 bases. Germline V CDR1 and CDR2: SGHAT, FQNNGV. This CDR3 reads CASSLSEGIYEQYF. Here the CDR3 DNA reads TGTGCCAGCAGCTTAAGTGAAGGGATTTACGAGCAGTACTTC.

This rearrangement joins TRBV5-1 to TRBJ2-2, with D unresolved. This CDR3 is 16 amino acids long. Germline assignment: CDR1 SGHRS and CDR2 YFSETQ. The germline V and J ends were trimmed by 1 base and 0 bases, with 10 bases remaining between them. The chain's CDR3 is CASSLRAATNTGELFF. The CDR3 DNA is TGCGCCAGCAGCTTGCGGGCAGCCACGAACACCGGGGAGCTGTTTTTT.

This clone has a handful of counts. The rearrangement uses TRBV11-2 and TRBJ2-7, with TRBD2 matching over 9 bases. Germline V gene data show CDR1 as SGHAT and CDR2 as FQNNGV. V shed 5 bases, J shed 6 bases, and the junction held 14 bases outside the gene matches. This CDR3 comprises 16 residues. CDR3 bases: TGTGCCAGCAGCCCAGGGCGGGGGGGGCCAGTGGTCGAGCAGTACTTC. It yields the protein CASSPGRGGPVVEQYF.

The J gene is TRBJ2-1, the V gene TRBV28; D remains unclear. The germline V gene encodes CDR1 MDHEN and CDR2 SYDVKM. The germline V and J ends were trimmed by 6 bases and 7 bases, with 19 bases remaining between them. The CDR3 is 15 residues long. CDR3 nucleotide sequence: TGTGCCAGCAGCCCTCAGGCCTGGGGAAGGAATGAGCAGTTCTTC. Its protein is CASSPQAWGRNEQFF.

This clone was seen once. The chain employs TRBV11-2 and TRBJ2-3; no clear D gene. The CDR3 is made up of 15 amino acids. Germline V gene sequence: CDR1 SGHAT, CDR2 FQNNGV. V was cut by 3 bases and J by 2 bases, with 12 bases left in between. The CDR3 is CASSFRQAITDTQYF. CDR3 nucleotide sequence: TGTGCCAGCAGCTTCCGCCAGGCAATCACAGATACGCAGTATTTT.

The sample holds a few counts of this clone. The chain employs TRBV7-3 and TRBJ2-3; 8 nucleotides match TRBD2. J lost 1 base, V lost 2 bases, and 2 bases had no gene match. The CDR3 length is 15 residues. Germline V gene data show CDR1 as SGHTA and CDR2 as FQGTGA. CDR3 residues: CASSLAGGRTDTQYF. The CDR3 DNA sequence: TGTGCCAGCAGCTTAGCGGGAGGCCGCACAGATACGCAGTATTTT.

This clone was detected only once. The rearrangement joins TRBV30 to TRBJ1-1; D unresolved. The CDR3 has 14 amino acids. V lost 0 bases and J lost 11, with 19 bases in between. CDR1 and CDR2 from the germline V gene are GTSNPN and SVGIG (reference sequence). CDR3 in amino acids: CAWSVRTDIGRAFF. As DNA, the CDR3 is TGTGCCTGGAGTGTACGCACAGACATTGGCCGCGCTTTCTTT.

This sequence joins TRBV11-2 and TRBJ2-5; TRBD2 is a possible D gene (5 bases). CDR1 is SGHAT and CDR2 is FQNNGV in the germline V gene. V lost 3 bases to trimming and J lost 5 bases, with 10 bases between them. The CDR3 has 13 residues. DNA of the CDR3: TGTGCCAGCAGCTTCCGAGGGATCGAGACCCAGTACTTC. The encoded protein is CASSFRGIETQYF.

The chain has TRBV6-5 and TRBJ2-5; 7 bases align to TRBD1. V shed 5 bases and J 5 bases; nucleotides not matched to a gene: 11. The CDR3 contains 15 residues. CDR1 is MNHEY, CDR2 SVGAGI, per germline. CDR3 sequence (DNA): TGTGCCAGCAGTAAAACTACAGGGGTCTGGGAGACCCAGTACTTC. This translates into CASSKTTGVWETQYF.

The chain joins TRBV11-2 to TRBJ1-1, with a weak D call TRBD1 (6 bases). The V end lost 7 bases, the J end lost 4 bases, and 13 bases lay between the germline ends. Per the germline V gene, CDR1 is SGHAT and CDR2 is FQNNGV. The CDR3 is made up of 13 amino acids. The CDR3 nucleotides are TGTGCCAGCAACCAGGGAGGGGGCACTGAAGCTTTCTTT. This sequence encodes CASNQGGGTEAFF.

The rearrangement joins TRBV11-3 to TRBJ2-7; 8 bases align to TRBD1. V lost 1 base to trimming and J lost 4 bases; unmatched junction nucleotides: 15. The CDR3 runs 18 residues. Germline CDR1 SGHNT, CDR2 YENEEA. CDR3 region: CASSLVLQDGTGLYEQYF. The CDR3 DNA is TGTGCCAGCAGCTTAGTCCTCCAGGATGGGACAGGCTTATACGAGCAGTACTTC.